These 7 T cell receptor beta chains were sequenced from one sample in a study of breast tumors, draining lymph nodes, adjacent tissues (dated by TCRdb to the mid-2010s). The axillary draining lymph nodes of breast cancer patients were the source of the lymph node samples. Libraries were made using multiplex PCR. The listed sequencing device is Illumina HiSeq 2000. TCRdb trimmed public reads at Q25 via fastp, called clones via MiXCR and kept in-frame beta chains. Each CDR3 protein gets just one entry, which takes the most common genes and DNA from the rows behind it. Here the sample has about 200,000 distinct CDR3 sequences; around 33% occur a single time. Approximately 4.3% of the sample rests with the top ten. Sequencing used axillary lymph node tissue. The receptor set was obtained from a female donor with breast cancer. Some clones in this sample may be carry-over from other donors' samples.

The sample holds many counts of this clonotype. The genes are TRBV7-9 and TRBJ2-5; 10 bases are shared with TRBD1. The CDR3 contains 16 residues. With 5 bases clipped from V and 4 bases from J, the junction kept 10 bases outside the gene matches. The V gene's germline CDR1 is SEHNR and CDR2 FQNEAQ (reference sequence). The CDR3 loop reads CASSRHGTGEGETQYF. Written as DNA, the CDR3 is TGTGCCAGCAGCAGACATGGGACAGGGGAGGGAGAGACCCAGTACTTC.

The sample holds many counts of this clonotype. The CDR3 region is CASSLEGNSGANVLTF. The CDR3 DNA sequence: TGTGCCAGCAGCTTAGAGGGTAACTCTGGGGCCAACGTCCTGACTTTC. The chain has TRBV7-8 and TRBJ2-6; the D is unclear. CDR3 length: 16 amino acids. Germline CDR1 and CDR2: SGHVS and FQNEAQ. V lost 1 base and J 0 bases, leaving 7 bases between the germline ends.

This clonotype was seen a few times. With a much larger clone just one base away, this may be a read error. The chain joins TRBV20-1 to TRBJ2-1; possibly TRBD2 for D (6 bases). Between the trimmed V and J ends, which lost 6 bases and 4 bases, there was a span of 22 bases. Per the germline V gene, CDR1 is DFQATT and CDR2 is SNEGSKA (reference sequence). The CDR3 is 16 residues long. CDR3: CSAPGTGGAPYNEQFF. The CDR3 bases are TGCAGTGCCCCAGGGACTGGCGGGGCGCCGTACAATGAGCAGTTCTTC.

This clonotype was counted between two and nine times. This sequence may be a read error, since a much larger clone differs from it by one base. The chain combines TRBV5-6 with TRBJ2-7; the D gene is possibly TRBD1 (5 bases). From germline, CDR1 is SGHDT and CDR2 YYEEEE. V lost 1 base and J 2 bases, leaving 16 bases between the germline ends. The CDR3 is made up of 16 amino acids. The CDR3 here is CASSLFWADRAYEQYF. The CDR3 DNA reads TGTGCCAGCAGCTTGTTTTGGGCTGACAGAGCCTACGAGCAGTACTTC.

The chain joins TRBV19 to TRBJ2-3, with 14 nucleotides matching TRBD2. CDR1 is LNHDA and CDR2 is SQIVND in the germline V gene (reference sequence). The CDR3 is made up of 15 amino acids. With 4 bases clipped from V and 6 bases from J, the junction kept 3 bases outside the gene matches. The CDR3 bases are TGTGCCAGTAGTACCCGACTAGCGGGAGGGGATACGCAGTATTTT. As protein: CASSTRLAGGDTQYF.

The chain joins TRBV27 to TRBJ2-3, with unresolved D. Looked up from germline, CDR1 is MNHEY and CDR2 is SMNVEV (reference sequence). This CDR3 comprises 12 residues. V shed 7 bases and J shed 2 bases, with 7 bases lying between them. The CDR3 nucleotides are TGTGCCAGCAAGGGCTTCACAGATACGCAGTATTTT. This sequence encodes CASKGFTDTQYF.

A note on this clonotype: A much more abundant neighbour one base away suggests this may be a read error. V and J are TRBV9 and TRBJ1-6; D not resolved. Germline CDR1 and CDR2: SGDLS and YYNGEE. This CDR3 has 15 amino acids. The CDR3 nucleotides are TGTGCCAGCAGCGTAGCTGGGGAGCCAAATTCACCCCCCCACTTT. It encodes CASSVAGEPNSPPHF. The entire variable domain, with the rest obtained from reference TRBV9 and TRBJ1-6, is as follows: DSGVTQTPKHLITATGQRVTLRCSPRSGDLSVYWYQQSLDQGLQFLIQYYNGEERAKGNILERFSAQQFPDLHSELNLSSLELGDSALYFCASSVAGEPNSPPHFGNGTRLTVT.